This TCR beta chain came from a study of cytomegalovirus exposure and HLA in healthy donors. Germline-derived CDR1 and CDR2 are SGHRS and YFSETQ. J lost 5 bases, V lost 4 bases, and 10 bases had no gene match. The CDR3 sequence is 16 residues long. The PCR made use of 60 Vbeta and 13 Jbeta primers. Assay: immunoSEQ multiplex PCR; the TCRdb copy retains only in-frame clones and omits some. Of some 150,000 clones listed, 50% to 75% are singletons. The sample taken for sequencing was PBMCs. V is TRBV5-1 and J is TRBJ2-1, with 9 bases aligning to TRBD2. The TCR originated in a woman aged 60-70 years in good health and CMV-seropositive. CDR3 region: CASSPPTSGMDNEQFF. The CDR3 nucleotides read TGCGCCAGCAGCCCCCCGACTAGCGGAATGGACAATGAGCAGTTCTTC.